These T cell receptor beta chains were read from a single sample in a study of blood T cell repertoires in COVID-19. Generated by immunoSEQ multiplex PCR, the TCRdb table keeps only in-frame clones and is missing some. Among around 190,000 clones listed, under 80% were seen once. Source material: PBMCs or T cells enriched from blood (not recorded which). Receptors originate from a woman in her forties or fifties with acute COVID-19. The CDR3 runs from the conserved cysteine through the conserved F or W. The order of the fields is V gene, D gene, clone size, J gene, CDR3 DNA, CDR3 protein. A D gene is named only where the DNA matches it firmly. Clone size, where shown, is once, few, many, or a class for clones that have expanded.

TRBV28	NA	few	TRBJ1-6	TGTGCCAGCAGTACCCGGACGGGAGCTTCACCCCTCCACTTT	CASSTRTGASPLHF
TRBV4-2	TRBD2	few	TRBJ2-1	TGTGCCAGCAGCCAAGGGTCTAGCGGGGGGATCAATGAGCAGTTCTTC	CASSQGSSGGINEQFF
TRBV6-5	NA	NA	TRBJ1-5	TGTGCCAGCAGTTTGGCGGATAGCAATCAGCCCCAGCATTTT	CASSLADSNQPQHF
TRBV19	TRBD1	NA	TRBJ1-3	TGTGCCAGTAGTGTGAGTGGACAGGACACCATATATTTT	CASSVSGQDTIYF
TRBV12-3/TRBV12-4	NA	NA	TRBJ2-1	TGTGCCAGCAGTGGGGAGTCCTACAATGAGCAGTTCTTC	CASSGESYNEQFF
TRBV18	TRBD2	NA	TRBJ2-1	TGTGCCAGCTCGCCCCCTAGCGGGGGGTCCTACAATGAGCAGTTCTTC	CASSPPSGGSYNEQFF
TRBV7-2	TRBD1	NA	TRBJ1-6	TGTGCCAGCAGCCCCCCTCAGGGGGTCGGTTCACCCCTCCACTTT	CASSPPQGVGSPLHF
TRBV6-1	NA	NA	TRBJ1-2	TGTGCCAGCAGTGAACGGGGGGGCTACACCTTC	CASSERGGYTF
TRBV24-1	NA	NA	TRBJ1-4	TGTGCCACCAGTGTTGGGAGCGGGGAAAAACTGTTTTTT	CATSVGSGEKLFF
TRBV28	NA	NA	TRBJ1-4	TGTGCCAGCAGTTTACGGAGGGTAGAACTGTTTTTT	CASSLRRVELFF
TRBV5-4	NA	NA	TRBJ2-2	TGTGCCAGCAGCTTGAGTCAGGCCGGGGAGCTGTTTTTT	CASSLSQAGELFF
TRBV5-4	TRBD1	NA	TRBJ2-3	TGTGCCAGCAGCACGGACAGGAGTAGCACAGATACGCAGTATTTT	CASSTDRSSTDTQYF
TRBV28	NA	NA	TRBJ1-2	TGTGCCAGCAGTTTCAGAGCGGGCTATGGCTACACCTTC	CASSFRAGYGYTF
TRBV5-5	NA	NA	TRBJ2-6	TGTGCCAGCAGCTTAAGCGTGTCCGGGGCCAACGTCCTGACTTTC	CASSLSVSGANVLTF
TRBV11-3	NA	NA	TRBJ2-3	TGTGCCAGCAGCTTAGCAGGCGCCGGTGGTTCAGATACGCAGTATTTT	CASSLAGAGGSDTQYF
TRBV12-3/TRBV12-4	NA	NA	TRBJ1-2	TGTGCCAGCACCCTGGGGGGTCCCGATGGCTACACCTTC	CASTLGGPDGYTF
TRBV7-2	NA	NA	TRBJ1-5	TGTGCCAGCACCTCGGGGGGCAATAGCAATCAGCCCCAGCATTTT	CASTSGGNSNQPQHF
TRBV25-1	NA	NA	TRBJ1-1	TGTGCCAGCAGTGAGATGGGGACTCTAGGGAACACTGAAGCTTTCTTT	CASSEMGTLGNTEAFF
TRBV5-4	TRBD1	NA	TRBJ1-1	TGTGCCAGCAGCTTGGGACGGACAGGGGGCGCCGCTGAAGCTTTCTTT	CASSLGRTGGAAEAFF